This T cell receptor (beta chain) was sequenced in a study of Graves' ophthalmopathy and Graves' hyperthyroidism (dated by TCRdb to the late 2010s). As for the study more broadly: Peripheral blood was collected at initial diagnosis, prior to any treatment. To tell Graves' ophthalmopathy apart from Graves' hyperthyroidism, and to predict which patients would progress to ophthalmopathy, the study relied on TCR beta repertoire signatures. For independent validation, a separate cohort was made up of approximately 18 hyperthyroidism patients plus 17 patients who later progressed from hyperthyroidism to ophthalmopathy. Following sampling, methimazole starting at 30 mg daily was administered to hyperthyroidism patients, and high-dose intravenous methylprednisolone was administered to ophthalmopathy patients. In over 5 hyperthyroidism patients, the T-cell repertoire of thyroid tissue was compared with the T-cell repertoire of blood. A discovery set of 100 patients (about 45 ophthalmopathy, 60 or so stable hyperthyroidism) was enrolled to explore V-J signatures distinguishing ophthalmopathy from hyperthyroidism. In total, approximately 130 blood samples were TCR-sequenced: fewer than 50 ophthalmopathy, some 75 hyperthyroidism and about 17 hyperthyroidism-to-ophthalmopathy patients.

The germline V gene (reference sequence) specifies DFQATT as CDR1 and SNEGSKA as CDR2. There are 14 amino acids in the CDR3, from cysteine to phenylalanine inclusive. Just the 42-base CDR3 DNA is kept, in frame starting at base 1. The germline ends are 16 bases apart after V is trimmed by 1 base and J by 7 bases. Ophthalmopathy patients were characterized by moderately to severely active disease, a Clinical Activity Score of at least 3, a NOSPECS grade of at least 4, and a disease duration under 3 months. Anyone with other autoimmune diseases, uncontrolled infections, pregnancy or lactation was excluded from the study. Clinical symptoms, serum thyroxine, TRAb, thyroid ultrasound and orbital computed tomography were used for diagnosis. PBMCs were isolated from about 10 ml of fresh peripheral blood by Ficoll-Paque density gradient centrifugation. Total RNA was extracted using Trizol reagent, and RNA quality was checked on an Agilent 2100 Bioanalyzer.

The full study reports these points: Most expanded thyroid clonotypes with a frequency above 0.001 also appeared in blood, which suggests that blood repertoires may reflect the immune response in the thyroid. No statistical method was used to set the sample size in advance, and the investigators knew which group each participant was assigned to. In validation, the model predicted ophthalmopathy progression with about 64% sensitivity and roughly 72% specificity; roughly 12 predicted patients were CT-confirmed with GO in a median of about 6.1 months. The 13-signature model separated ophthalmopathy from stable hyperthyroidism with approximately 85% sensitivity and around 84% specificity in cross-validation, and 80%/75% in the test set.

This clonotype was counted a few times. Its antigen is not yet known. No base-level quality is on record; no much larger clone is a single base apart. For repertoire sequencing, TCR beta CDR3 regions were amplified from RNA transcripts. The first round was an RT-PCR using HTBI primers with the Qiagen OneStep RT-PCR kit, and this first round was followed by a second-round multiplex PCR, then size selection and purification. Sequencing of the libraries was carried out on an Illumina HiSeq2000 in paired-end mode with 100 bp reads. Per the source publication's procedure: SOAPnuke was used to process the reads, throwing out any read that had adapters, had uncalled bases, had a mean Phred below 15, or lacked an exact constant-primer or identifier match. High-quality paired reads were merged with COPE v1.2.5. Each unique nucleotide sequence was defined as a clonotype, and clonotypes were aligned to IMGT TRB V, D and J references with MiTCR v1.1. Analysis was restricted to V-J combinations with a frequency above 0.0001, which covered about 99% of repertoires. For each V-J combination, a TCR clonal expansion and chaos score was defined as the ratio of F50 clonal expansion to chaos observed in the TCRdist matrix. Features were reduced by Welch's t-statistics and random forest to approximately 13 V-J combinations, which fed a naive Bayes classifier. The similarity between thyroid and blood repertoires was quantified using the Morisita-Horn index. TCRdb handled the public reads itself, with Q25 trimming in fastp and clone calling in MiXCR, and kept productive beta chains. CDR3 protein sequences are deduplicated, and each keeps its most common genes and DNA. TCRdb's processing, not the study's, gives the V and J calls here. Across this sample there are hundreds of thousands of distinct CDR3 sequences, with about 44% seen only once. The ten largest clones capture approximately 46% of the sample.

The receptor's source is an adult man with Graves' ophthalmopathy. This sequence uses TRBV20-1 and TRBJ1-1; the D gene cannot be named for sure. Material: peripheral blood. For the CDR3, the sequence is CSARGIGREDEAFF. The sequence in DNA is TGCAGTGCTAGAGGGATCGGCCGGGAAGATGAAGCTTTCTTT.